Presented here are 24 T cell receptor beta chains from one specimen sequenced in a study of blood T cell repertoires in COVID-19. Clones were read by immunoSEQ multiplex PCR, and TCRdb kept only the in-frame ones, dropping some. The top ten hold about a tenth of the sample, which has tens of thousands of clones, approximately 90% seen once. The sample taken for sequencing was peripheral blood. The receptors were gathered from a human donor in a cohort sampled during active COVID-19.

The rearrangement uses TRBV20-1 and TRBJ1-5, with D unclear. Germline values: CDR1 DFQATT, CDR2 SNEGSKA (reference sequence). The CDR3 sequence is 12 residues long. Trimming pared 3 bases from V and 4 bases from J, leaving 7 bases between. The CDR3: CSASWQNQPQHF. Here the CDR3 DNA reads TGCAGTGCTAGTTGGCAAAATCAGCCCCAGCATTTT.

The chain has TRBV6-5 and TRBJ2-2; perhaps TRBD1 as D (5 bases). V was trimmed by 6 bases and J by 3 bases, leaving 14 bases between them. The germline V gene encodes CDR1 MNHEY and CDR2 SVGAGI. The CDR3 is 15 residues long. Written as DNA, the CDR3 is TGTGCCAGCAGGAAACAGGATATGGACACCGGGGAGCTGTTTTTT. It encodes CASRKQDMDTGELFF.

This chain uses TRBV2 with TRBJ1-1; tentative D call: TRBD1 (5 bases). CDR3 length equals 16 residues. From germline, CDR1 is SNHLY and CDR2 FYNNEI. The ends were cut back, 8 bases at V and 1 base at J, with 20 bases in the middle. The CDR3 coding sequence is TGTGCCAGCTCTTACCCCTGGGACTCCCCGAACACTGAAGCTTTCTTT. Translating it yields CASSYPWDSPNTEAFF.

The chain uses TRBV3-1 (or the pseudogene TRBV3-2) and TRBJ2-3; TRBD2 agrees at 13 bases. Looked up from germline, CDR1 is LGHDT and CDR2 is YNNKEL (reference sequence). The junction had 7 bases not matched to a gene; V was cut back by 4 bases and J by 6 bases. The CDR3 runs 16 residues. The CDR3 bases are TGTGCCAGCAGCCCCACTAGCGGGGGGGCCATCGATACGCAGTATTTT. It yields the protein CASSPTSGGAIDTQYF.

DNA of the CDR3: TGTGCCAGCAGCCAAGAAGGGACTAGCGGGAGGGCCCGGAATGAGCAGTTCTTC. This encodes CASSQEGTSGRARNEQFF. This sequence joins TRBV3-1 (or the pseudogene TRBV3-2) and TRBJ2-1; TRBD2 aligns across 16 bases. Per the germline V gene, CDR1 is LGHDT and CDR2 is YNNKEL (reference sequence). Losses at the gene ends were 0 bases for V and 7 bases for J; bases not matched to a gene: 6. This CDR3 has 18 amino acids.

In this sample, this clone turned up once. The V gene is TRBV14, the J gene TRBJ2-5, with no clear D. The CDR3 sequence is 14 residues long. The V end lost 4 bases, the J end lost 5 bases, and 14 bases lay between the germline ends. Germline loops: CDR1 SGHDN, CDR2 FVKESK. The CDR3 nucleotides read TGTGCCAGCAGCCTCTTAGCTTACCGGGAGACCCAGTACTTC. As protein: CASSLLAYRETQYF.

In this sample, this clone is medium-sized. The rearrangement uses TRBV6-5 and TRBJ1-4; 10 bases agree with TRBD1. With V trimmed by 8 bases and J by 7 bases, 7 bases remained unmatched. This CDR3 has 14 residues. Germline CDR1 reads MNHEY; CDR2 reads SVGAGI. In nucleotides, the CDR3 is TGTGCCAGCGCGACCGGGACAGGGGTTGAAAAACTGTTTTTT. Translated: CASATGTGVEKLFF.

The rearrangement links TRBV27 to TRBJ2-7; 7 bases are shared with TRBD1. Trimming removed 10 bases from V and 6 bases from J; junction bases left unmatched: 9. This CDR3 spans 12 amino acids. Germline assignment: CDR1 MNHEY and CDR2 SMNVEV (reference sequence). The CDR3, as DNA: TGTGCCACCATAGGGGGCCCGGGCGAGCAGTACTTC. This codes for CATIGGPGEQYF.

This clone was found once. The CDR3 reads CASSQQGFYGYTF. The CDR3 DNA reads TGTGCCAGCAGTCAGCAGGGGTTCTATGGCTACACCTTC. J is TRBJ1-2 and V is TRBV6-5; TRBD1 might be the D (6 bases). The germline V gene has CDR1 MNHEY and CDR2 SVGAGI. Trimming removed 5 bases at V and 4 bases at J, with 11 bases between. The CDR3 length is 13 residues.

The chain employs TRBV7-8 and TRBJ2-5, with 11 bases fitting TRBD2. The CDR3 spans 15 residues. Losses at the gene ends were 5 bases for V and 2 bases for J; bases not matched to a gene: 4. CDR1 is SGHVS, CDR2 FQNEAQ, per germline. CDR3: CASSKTSGVQETQYF. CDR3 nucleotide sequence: TGTGCCAGCAGCAAGACTAGCGGGGTGCAAGAGACCCAGTACTTC.

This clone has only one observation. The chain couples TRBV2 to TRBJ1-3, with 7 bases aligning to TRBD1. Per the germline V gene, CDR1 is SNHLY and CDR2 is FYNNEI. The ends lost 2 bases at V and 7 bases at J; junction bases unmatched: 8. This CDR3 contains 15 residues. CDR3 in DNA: TGTGCCAGCAGTGAAATAGGGGGCGGGCGGAACACCATATATTTT. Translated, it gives CASSEIGGGRNTIYF. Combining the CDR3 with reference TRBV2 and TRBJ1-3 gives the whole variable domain EPEVTQTPSHQVTQMGQEVILRCVPISNHLYFYWYRQILGQKVEFLVSFYNNEISEKSEIFDDQFSVERPDGSNFTLKIRSTKLEDSAMYFCASSEIGGGRNTIYFGEGSWLTVV.

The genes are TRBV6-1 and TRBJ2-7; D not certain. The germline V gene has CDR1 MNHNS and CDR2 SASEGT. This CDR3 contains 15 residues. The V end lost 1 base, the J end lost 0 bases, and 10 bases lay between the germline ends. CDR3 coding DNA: TGTGCCAGCAGTGAAGATCGTGTCAGCTCCTACGAGCAGTACTTC. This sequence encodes CASSEDRVSSYEQYF.

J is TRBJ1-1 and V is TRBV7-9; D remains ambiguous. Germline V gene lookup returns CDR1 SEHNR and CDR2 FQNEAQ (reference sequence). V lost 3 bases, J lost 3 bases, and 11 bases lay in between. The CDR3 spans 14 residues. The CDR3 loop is CASSLESRDTEAFF. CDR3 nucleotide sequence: TGTGCCAGCAGCTTGGAATCGAGGGACACTGAAGCTTTCTTT.

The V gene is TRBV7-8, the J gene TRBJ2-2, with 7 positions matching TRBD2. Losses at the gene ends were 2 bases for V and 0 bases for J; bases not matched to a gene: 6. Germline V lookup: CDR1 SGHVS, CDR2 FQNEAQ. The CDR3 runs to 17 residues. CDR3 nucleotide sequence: TGTGCCAGCAGCTTAACGGGACTACTTGCGAACACCGGGGAGCTGTTTTTT. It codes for CASSLTGLLANTGELFF.

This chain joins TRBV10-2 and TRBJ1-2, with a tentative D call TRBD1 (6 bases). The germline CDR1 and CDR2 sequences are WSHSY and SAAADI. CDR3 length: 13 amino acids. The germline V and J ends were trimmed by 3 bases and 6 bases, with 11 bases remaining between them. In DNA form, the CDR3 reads TGCGCCAGCAGTGAAACAGGGTATGATGGCTACACCTTC. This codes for CASSETGYDGYTF.

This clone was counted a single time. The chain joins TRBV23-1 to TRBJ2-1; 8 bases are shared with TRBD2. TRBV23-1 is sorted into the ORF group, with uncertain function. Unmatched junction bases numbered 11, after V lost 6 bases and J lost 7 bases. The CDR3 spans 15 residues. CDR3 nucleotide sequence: TGCGCCAGCAGACCCGAGCGGGAGAAGGTGAATGAGCAGTTCTTC. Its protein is CASRPEREKVNEQFF.

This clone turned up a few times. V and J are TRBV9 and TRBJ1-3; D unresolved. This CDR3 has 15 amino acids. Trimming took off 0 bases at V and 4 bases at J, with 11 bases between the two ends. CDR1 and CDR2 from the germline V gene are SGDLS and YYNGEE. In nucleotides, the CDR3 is TGTGCCAGCAGCGTAGGATTCGCTGGCGGAAACACCATATATTTT. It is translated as CASSVGFAGGNTIYF.

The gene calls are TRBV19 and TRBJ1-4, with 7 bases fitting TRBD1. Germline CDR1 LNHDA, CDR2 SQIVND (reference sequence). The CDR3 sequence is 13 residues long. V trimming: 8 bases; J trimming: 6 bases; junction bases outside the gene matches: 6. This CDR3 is CASGTGADEKLFF. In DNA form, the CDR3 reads TGTGCCAGTGGAACAGGGGCAGATGAAAAACTGTTTTTT. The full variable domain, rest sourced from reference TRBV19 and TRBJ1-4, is DGGITQSPKYLFRKEGQNVTLSCEQNLNHDAMYWYRQDPGQGLRLIYYSQIVNDFQKGDIAEGYSVSREKKESFPLTVTSAQKNPTAFYLCASGTGADEKLFFGSGTQLSVL.

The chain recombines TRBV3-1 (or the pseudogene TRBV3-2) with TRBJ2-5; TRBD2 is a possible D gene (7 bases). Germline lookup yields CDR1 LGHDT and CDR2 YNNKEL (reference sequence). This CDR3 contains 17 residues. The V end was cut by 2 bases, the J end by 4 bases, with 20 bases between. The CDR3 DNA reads TGTGCCAGCAGCCAACTAGCGGAGGGGGTGGAGGGAGAGACCCAGTACTTC. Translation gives CASSQLAEGVEGETQYF.

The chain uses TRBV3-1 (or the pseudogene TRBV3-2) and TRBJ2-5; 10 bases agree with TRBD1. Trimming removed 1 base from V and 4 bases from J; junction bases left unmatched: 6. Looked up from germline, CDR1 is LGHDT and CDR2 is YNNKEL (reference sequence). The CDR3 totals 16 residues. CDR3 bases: TGTGCCAGCAGCCAAGGGATGACAGGGGGCGGAGAGACCCAGTACTTC. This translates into CASSQGMTGGGETQYF.

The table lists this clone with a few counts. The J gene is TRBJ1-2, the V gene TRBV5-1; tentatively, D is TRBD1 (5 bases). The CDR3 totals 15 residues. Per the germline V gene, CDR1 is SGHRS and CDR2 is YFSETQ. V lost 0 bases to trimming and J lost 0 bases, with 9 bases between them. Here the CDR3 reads CASSLAAGPNYGYTF. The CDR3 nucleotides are TGCGCCAGCAGCTTGGCGGCAGGGCCTAACTATGGCTACACCTTC.

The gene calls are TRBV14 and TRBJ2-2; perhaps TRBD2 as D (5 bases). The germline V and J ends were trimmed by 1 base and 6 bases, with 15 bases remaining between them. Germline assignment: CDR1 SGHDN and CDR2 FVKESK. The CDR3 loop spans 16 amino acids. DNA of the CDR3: TGTGCCAGCAGCCAAGGAGAGGGTACGGGTCCCGGGGAGCTGTTTTTT. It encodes CASSQGEGTGPGELFF.

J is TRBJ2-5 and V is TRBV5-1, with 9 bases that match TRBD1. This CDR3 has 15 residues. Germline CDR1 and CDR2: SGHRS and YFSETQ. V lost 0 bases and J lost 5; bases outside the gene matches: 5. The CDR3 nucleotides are TGCGCCAGCAGCTTGGCCGGGACAGGGAGGGAGACCCAGTACTTC. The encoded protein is CASSLAGTGRETQYF.

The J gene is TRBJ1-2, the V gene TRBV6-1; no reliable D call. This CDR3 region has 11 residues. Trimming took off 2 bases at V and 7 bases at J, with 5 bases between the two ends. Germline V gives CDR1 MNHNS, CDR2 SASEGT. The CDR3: CASSEWLGYTF. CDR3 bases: TGTGCCAGCAGTGAATGGCTTGGCTACACCTTC.